The rows below give T cell receptor beta chains drawn from one sample of a study of CD8 T cell repertoires and HIV-1 epitope variants. Measured with immunoSEQ multiplex PCR; TCRdb has only the in-frame clones, and not every one. The table lists some 5,000 clones, 65% to 80% of them singletons. No antigen has been identified for these receptors. Material: cultured CD8+ T cells derived from PBMCs. The receptors were gathered from a male donor with HIV. The CDR3 runs from the conserved cysteine through the conserved F or W. Each record gives: D gene, clone size, J gene, V gene, CDR3 DNA, CDR3 protein. The D gene is left open where the match is weak. A clone size is listed for some rows: how often the clone was seen (once, few, many), or a class if it is expanded.

D: -
size: few
J: TRBJ1-2
V: TRBV4-1
DNA: TGCGCCAGCAGCCAAGGAAGAGCTAACTATGGCTACACCTTC
CDR3: CASSQGRANYGYTF

D: -
size: -
J: TRBJ1-2
V: TRBV7-7
DNA: TGTGCCAGCAGCACTCAGGACCGAAAGACCTATGGCTACACCTTC
CDR3: CASSTQDRKTYGYTF

D: -
size: -
J: TRBJ2-5
V: TRBV5-5
DNA: TGTGCCAGCAGCTTGTGGACAAACCAAGAGACCCAGTACTTC
CDR3: CASSLWTNQETQYF

D: -
size: few
J: TRBJ2-7
V: TRBV10-1
DNA: TGCGCCAGCAGCCCACCCCGGAGTTTGAACGAGCAGTACTTC
CDR3: CASSPPRSLNEQYF

D: -
size: -
J: TRBJ2-1
V: TRBV13
DNA: TGTGCCAGCAGCTTAGGCCTGGGGGTAAATGAGCAGTTCTTC
CDR3: CASSLGLGVNEQFF

D: -
size: -
J: TRBJ1-1
V: TRBV5-6
DNA: TGTGCCAGCACCAACAAGGGGAGTCGGGGCGGCTTCACTGAAGCTTTCTTT
CDR3: CASTNKGSRGGFTEAFF

D: -
size: once
J: TRBJ2-7
V: TRBV7-2
DNA: TGTGCCAGCAGCGACTCGACAGTTACCTACGAGCAGTACTTC
CDR3: CASSDSTVTYEQYF

D: -
size: -
J: TRBJ1-1
V: TRBV18
DNA: TGTGCCAGCTCTCATCCCTCGGTCGGAGGCGATCCTGAAGCTTTCTTT
CDR3: CASSHPSVGGDPEAFF

D: -
size: -
J: TRBJ2-7
V: TRBV5-1
DNA: TGCGCCAGCATGGGGGGCCGATACGAGCAGTACTTC
CDR3: CASMGGRYEQYF

D: TRBD2
size: once
J: TRBJ2-1
V: TRBV10-2
DNA: TGCGCCAGCAGTGCGCGCGGGAGGGGGGATGAGCAGTTCTTC
CDR3: CASSARGRGDEQFF

D: TRBD2
size: -
J: TRBJ2-2
V: TRBV9
DNA: TGTGCCAGCAGCACCAGCGGGACTGGCGGGGAGCTGTTTTTT
CDR3: CASSTSGTGGELFF

D: -
size: once
J: TRBJ1-2
V: TRBV5-6
DNA: TGTGCCAGCAGCTTTGGACGTCTGGGCTACACCTTC
CDR3: CASSFGRLGYTF

D: -
size: few
J: TRBJ2-3
V: TRBV5-4
DNA: TGTGCCAGCAGCTTGGTTCTCTCAGATACGCAGTATTTT
CDR3: CASSLVLSDTQYF

D: -
size: once
J: TRBJ2-7
V: TRBV2
DNA: TGTGCCAGCAGGGCACAGAGCAGCTCCTACGAGCAGTACTTC
CDR3: CASRAQSSSYEQYF

D: TRBD1
size: -
J: TRBJ2-7
V: TRBV7-1
DNA: TGTGCCAGCAGCTTGGGACAGTACCTTCGTGAGCAGTACTTC
CDR3: CASSLGQYLREQYF